This T cell receptor beta chain was sequenced during a study of T cell responses to AZD1222 COVID-19 vaccine. The table came from immunoSEQ multiplex PCR; TCRdb's copy has only in-frame clones and leaves some out. The sample yields some 110,000 clones, around 85% seen once. General study findings and limits: Spike regions recognized by vaccine-associated CD4 TCRs spanned the protein, led by 160-218 and 743-854. When two AZD1222 doses had been given, Spike-specific TCR breadth and depth rose. Every sample of the repertoires postdated the peak T cell response. Reportedly, close to half of spike-specific TCRs are directed against unmutated variant regions.

With respect to this clone: What it binds is unknown.

With 6 bases clipped from V and 8 bases from J, the junction kept 1 base outside the gene matches. The CDR3 spans 11 residues. Germline V gene data show CDR1 as MNHEY and CDR2 as SVGAGI. The sample was peripheral blood, taken on day 0 of MenACWY control vaccination. V gene TRBV6-5 combines with J gene TRBJ2-1, with 7 bases matching TRBD1. The TCR comes from an adult in good health. This chain's CDR3 is CASRQGDEQFF. The CDR3 nucleotides read TGTGCCAGCAGGCAGGGGGATGAGCAGTTCTTC.